This is a list of T cell receptor beta chains from one sample in a study of blood T cell repertoires in COVID-19. The protocol was immunoSEQ multiplex PCR, while the TCRdb copy is restricted to in-frame clones and leaves out a portion. The table has roughly 220,000 clones, about 80% seen once. Sequenced sample: PBMCs or T cells enriched from blood (not recorded which). The receptors derive from a woman aged 40 to 49 with acute COVID-19. The CDR3 runs from the conserved cysteine through the conserved F or W. D genes are given only for firm matches. Clone sizes are given selectively: once, few, many, or a class where the clone is expanded.

>15|TRBJ2-1|TRBD2|NA|TRBV27
TGTGCCAGCAGCCGGACTAGCCGTACCTACAATGAGCAGTTCTTC
CASSRTSRTYNEQFF
>15|TRBJ2-2|NA|NA|TRBV16
TGTGCCAGCAGTCCCCGACAAGGGAGCACCGGGGAGCTGTTTTTT
CASSPRQGSTGELFF
>14|TRBJ1-5|NA|NA|TRBV30
TGTGCCTGGGTTGGAGACGGTAGCAATCAGCCCCAGCATTTT
CAWVGDGSNQPQHF
>13|TRBJ2-2|TRBD1|NA|TRBV27
TGTGCCAGCAGGGAAGGGGGCCCCGGGGAGCTGTTTTTT
CASREGGPGELFF
>17|TRBJ2-2|TRBD2|NA|TRBV4-1
TGCGCCAGCAGCCAAGGGAGACTAGCGGGAGACACCGGGGAGCTGTTTTTT
CASSQGRLAGDTGELFF
>14|TRBJ1-6|NA|NA|TRBV30
TGTGCCTGCCTATTACAGGGCCTCCATTCACCCCTCCACTTT
CACLLQGLHSPLHF
>14|TRBJ1-2|TRBD1|NA|TRBV7-2
TGTGCCAGCAGCGCGACAGGGGCCGCCTATGGCTACACCTTC
CASSATGAAYGYTF
>14|TRBJ1-5|NA|NA|TRBV28
TGTGCCAGCAGGCCGAACAGTTTGAATCAGCCCCAGCATTTT
CASRPNSLNQPQHF
>15|TRBJ1-5|NA|NA|TRBV6-6
TGTGCCAGCAGTTACGATGACAGGAGCAATCAGCCCCAGCATTTT
CASSYDDRSNQPQHF
>16|TRBJ2-1|TRBD1|NA|TRBV7-3
TGTGCCAGCAGCTCGCGGACAGGGGGCTCCTACAATGAGCAGTTCTTC
CASSSRTGGSYNEQFF
>16|TRBJ2-1|TRBD2|NA|TRBV5-1
TGCGCCAGCAGCTTCACCGGGACTAGCGGGAGGAATGAGCAGTTCTTC
CASSFTGTSGRNEQFF
>12|TRBJ1-4|NA|NA|TRBV7-9
TGTGCCAGCAGCTTAGGGGAGAGGAAACTGTTTTTT
CASSLGERKLFF
>18|TRBJ1-6|NA|NA|TRBV23-1
TGCGCCAGCAGTCATCTGATTCAGGGTCACCCCTATAATTCACCCCTCCACTTT
CASSHLIQGHPYNSPLHF
>15|TRBJ2-7|TRBD2|few|TRBV6-1
TGTGCCAGCAGTGAAGGACTAGCATCCTACTACGAGCAGTACTTC
CASSEGLASYYEQYF
>15|TRBJ1-6|NA|NA|TRBV9
TGTGCCAGCAGCGGCGGACAGATTTATAATTCACCCCTCCACTTT
CASSGGQIYNSPLHF
>15|TRBJ2-1|TRBD1|once|TRBV5-1
TGCGCCAGCAAGGTCCTGACAGGGATCTACAATGAGCAGTTCTTC
CASKVLTGIYNEQFF
>15|TRBJ2-1|TRBD2|NA|TRBV5-1
TGCGCCAGCAGCTTGAATAGCGGGGGCTCTATCGGGCAGTTCTTC
CASSLNSGGSIGQFF
>14|TRBJ1-2|NA|NA|TRBV19
TGTGCCAGTAGGCCGGGACAAAATAACTATGGCTACACCTTC
CASRPGQNNYGYTF
>16|TRBJ1-1|NA|NA|TRBV7-9
TGTGCCAGCAGCAAGGGAGGTCCCCGAACGAACACTGAAGCTTTCTTT
CASSKGGPRTNTEAFF
>14|TRBJ1-5|TRBD1|NA|TRBV28
TGTGCCAGCAGTTTAGCACAGGGGAATCAGCCCCAGCATTTT
CASSLAQGNQPQHF
>14|TRBJ2-7|NA|NA|TRBV5-6
TGTGCCAGCAGCTTGGGCAGGGGAATAGGAGAGCAGTACTTC
CASSLGRGIGEQYF
>15|TRBJ1-2|NA|NA|TRBV7-3
TGTGCCAGCAGCTTAACACCCACAGGGAAGTATGGCTACACCTTC
CASSLTPTGKYGYTF
>15|TRBJ2-1|TRBD1|NA|TRBV19
TGTGCCAGTAGTTCCGGGACAGGGGTAATCGATGAGCAGTTCTTC
CASSSGTGVIDEQFF
>17|TRBJ2-1|TRBD2|NA|TRBV28
TGTGCCAGCAGTTTATCCGGGACTAGCGGGAGGCAGGATGAGCAGTTCTTC
CASSLSGTSGRQDEQFF
>15|TRBJ1-1|TRBD1|NA|TRBV6-5
TGTGCCAGCAGTTACTCGGGACAGAGGTACACTGAAGCTTTCTTT
CASSYSGQRYTEAFF
>15|TRBJ2-7|NA|few|TRBV14
TGTGCCAGCAGCCATGTCACAATACCCTCCTACGAGCAGTACTTC
CASSHVTIPSYEQYF
>14|TRBJ1-1|TRBD1|NA|TRBV5-1
TGCGCCAGCAGCTCGGACAGGGGGGACACTGAAGCTTTCTTT
CASSSDRGDTEAFF
>15|TRBJ2-3|NA|NA|TRBV28
TGTGCCAGCAGTTTATCCCAGAGGGCTGTAGATACGCAGTATTTT
CASSLSQRAVDTQYF
>13|TRBJ1-5|NA|NA|TRBV24-1
TGTGCCAGCGCTGGTTCGGGCAATCAGCCCCAGCATTTT
CASAGSGNQPQHF
>12|TRBJ2-1|TRBD1|NA|TRBV7-9
TGTGCCAGCAGCAGGACAGGGGATGAGCAGTTCTTC
CASSRTGDEQFF
>12|TRBJ2-1|NA|NA|TRBV3-1/TRBV3-2
TGTGCCAGCAGCCACCCAGGGGATGAGCAGTTCTTC
CASSHPGDEQFF
>16|TRBJ1-5|NA|NA|TRBV27
TGTGCCAGCAGTGCCGACGTGGGGGCCCGAGGGAGTCCCCAGCATTTT
CASSADVGARGSPQHF
>15|TRBJ1-5|NA|NA|TRBV30
TGTGCCTGGAGTGTAAAGCGCGGTGGCAATCAGCCCCAGCATTTT
CAWSVKRGGNQPQHF
>13|TRBJ2-2|NA|NA|TRBV5-4
TGTGCCAGCAGCTTGGTGGGAGATGGGGAGCTGTTTTTT
CASSLVGDGELFF
>15|TRBJ2-2|TRBD1|NA|TRBV19
TGTGCCAGTAGTAAGGGACAGATCCTCACCGGGGAGCTGTTTTTT
CASSKGQILTGELFF
>13|TRBJ1-1|TRBD1|once|TRBV27
TGTGCCAGCAGGAAAGGACAGGGCACTGAAGCTTTCTTT
CASRKGQGTEAFF
>15|TRBJ1-6|TRBD1|NA|TRBV19
TGTGCCAGTAGTGAAACCCGACAGGGTAGTTCACCCCTCCACTTT
CASSETRQGSSPLHF
>16|TRBJ1-6|TRBD1|once|TRBV30
TGTGCCTGGACAGGCGAACAGGGGGCTTATAATTCACCCCTCCACTTT
CAWTGEQGAYNSPLHF
>17|TRBJ2-6|NA|NA|TRBV19
TGTGCCAGTATCGGTCGGGGGATAGAATCTGGGGCCAACGTCCTGACTTTC
CASIGRGIESGANVLTF
>14|TRBJ1-3|TRBD1|NA|TRBV11-2
TGTGCCAGCAGCCCGACAGGGTCTGGAAACACCATATATTTT
CASSPTGSGNTIYF
>12|TRBJ1-2|NA|once|TRBV30
TGTGCCTGGAGCCCCAGTAACTATGGCTACACCTTC
CAWSPSNYGYTF
>15|TRBJ1-4|NA|once|TRBV5-8
TGTGCCAGCAGCATGCCGGGAGGACTAAATGAAAAACTGTTTTTT
CASSMPGGLNEKLFF
>14|TRBJ2-5|NA|few|TRBV9
TGTGCCAGCAGCGTAGGAACCACTCAAGAGACCCAGTACTTC
CASSVGTTQETQYF
>14|TRBJ1-2|NA|NA|TRBV2
TGTGCCAGCAGGGCTGTATTAGACAGGAACAGCTACACCTTC
CASRAVLDRNSYTF
>14|TRBJ1-2|NA|NA|TRBV3-1/TRBV3-2
TGTGCCAGCAGCCGAGACAGACAAGACTATGGCTACACCTTC
CASSRDRQDYGYTF
>14|TRBJ2-3|NA|NA|TRBV29-1
TGCAGCGTTGACCAGGGGAGACTTACAGATACGCAGTATTTT
CSVDQGRLTDTQYF
>16|TRBJ2-1|TRBD1|NA|TRBV11-2
TGTGCCAGCAGCTTGGGGACAGGGAGGTCCTACAATGAGCAGTTCTTC
CASSLGTGRSYNEQFF
>16|TRBJ1-6|NA|few|TRBV28
TGTGCCAGCAGCAGGACATCAGGGTCCTATAATTCACCCCTCCACTTT
CASSRTSGSYNSPLHF
>15|TRBJ2-1|NA|NA|TRBV27
TGTGCCAGCAGTTTCACGGGAGTGGGGGACAATGAGCAGTTCTTC
CASSFTGVGDNEQFF
>16|TRBJ2-1|NA|NA|TRBV7-3
TGTGCCAGCAGCTTAGGGGACTGGGGCTCCTACAATGAGCAGTTCTTC
CASSLGDWGSYNEQFF
>14|TRBJ2-2|TRBD1|NA|TRBV19
TGTGCCAGTACAGGGGGCTTTGGCACCGGGGAGCTGTTTTTT
CASTGGFGTGELFF
>13|TRBJ1-1|NA|NA|TRBV30
TGTGCCTGGAGTTCGACAGCGAACACTGAAGCTTTCTTT
CAWSSTANTEAFF
>17|TRBJ1-6|NA|NA|TRBV2
TGTGCCAGCCGATGGACAGATGGTCCAGGTTATAATTCACCCCTCCACTTT
CASRWTDGPGYNSPLHF
>14|TRBJ1-5|NA|NA|TRBV10-3
TGTGCCATCAGGGGCGGGGGCGCGGGCCAGCCCCAGCATTTT
CAIRGGGAGQPQHF
>12|TRBJ2-1|TRBD2|NA|TRBV29-1
TGCAGCGTCGCCGGACTAGCGGATGAGCAGTTCTTC
CSVAGLADEQFF
>13|TRBJ1-5|NA|once|TRBV28
TGTGCCAGCAGTTCCGCGACAGGACAGCCCCAGCATTTT
CASSSATGQPQHF